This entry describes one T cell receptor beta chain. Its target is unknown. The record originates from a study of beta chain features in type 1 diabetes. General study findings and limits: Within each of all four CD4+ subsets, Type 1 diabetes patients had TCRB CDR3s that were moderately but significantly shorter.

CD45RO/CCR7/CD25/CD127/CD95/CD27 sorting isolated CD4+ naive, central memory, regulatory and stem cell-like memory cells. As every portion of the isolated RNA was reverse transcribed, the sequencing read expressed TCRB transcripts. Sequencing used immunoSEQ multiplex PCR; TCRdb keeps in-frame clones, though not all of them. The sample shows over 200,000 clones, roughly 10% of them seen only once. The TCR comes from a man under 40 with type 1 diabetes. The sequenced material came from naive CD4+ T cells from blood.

In DNA form, the CDR3 reads TGCGCCAGCCACGGGGAGGGGGTCGGAGATACGCAGTATTTT. The encoded protein is CASHGEGVGDTQYF. The chain has TRBV5-1 and TRBJ2-3; TRBD2 might be the D (7 bases). The germline V and J ends were trimmed by 7 bases and 5 bases, with 17 bases remaining between them. The CDR3 length is 14 residues. Per germline, CDR1 SGHRS and CDR2 YFSETQ.